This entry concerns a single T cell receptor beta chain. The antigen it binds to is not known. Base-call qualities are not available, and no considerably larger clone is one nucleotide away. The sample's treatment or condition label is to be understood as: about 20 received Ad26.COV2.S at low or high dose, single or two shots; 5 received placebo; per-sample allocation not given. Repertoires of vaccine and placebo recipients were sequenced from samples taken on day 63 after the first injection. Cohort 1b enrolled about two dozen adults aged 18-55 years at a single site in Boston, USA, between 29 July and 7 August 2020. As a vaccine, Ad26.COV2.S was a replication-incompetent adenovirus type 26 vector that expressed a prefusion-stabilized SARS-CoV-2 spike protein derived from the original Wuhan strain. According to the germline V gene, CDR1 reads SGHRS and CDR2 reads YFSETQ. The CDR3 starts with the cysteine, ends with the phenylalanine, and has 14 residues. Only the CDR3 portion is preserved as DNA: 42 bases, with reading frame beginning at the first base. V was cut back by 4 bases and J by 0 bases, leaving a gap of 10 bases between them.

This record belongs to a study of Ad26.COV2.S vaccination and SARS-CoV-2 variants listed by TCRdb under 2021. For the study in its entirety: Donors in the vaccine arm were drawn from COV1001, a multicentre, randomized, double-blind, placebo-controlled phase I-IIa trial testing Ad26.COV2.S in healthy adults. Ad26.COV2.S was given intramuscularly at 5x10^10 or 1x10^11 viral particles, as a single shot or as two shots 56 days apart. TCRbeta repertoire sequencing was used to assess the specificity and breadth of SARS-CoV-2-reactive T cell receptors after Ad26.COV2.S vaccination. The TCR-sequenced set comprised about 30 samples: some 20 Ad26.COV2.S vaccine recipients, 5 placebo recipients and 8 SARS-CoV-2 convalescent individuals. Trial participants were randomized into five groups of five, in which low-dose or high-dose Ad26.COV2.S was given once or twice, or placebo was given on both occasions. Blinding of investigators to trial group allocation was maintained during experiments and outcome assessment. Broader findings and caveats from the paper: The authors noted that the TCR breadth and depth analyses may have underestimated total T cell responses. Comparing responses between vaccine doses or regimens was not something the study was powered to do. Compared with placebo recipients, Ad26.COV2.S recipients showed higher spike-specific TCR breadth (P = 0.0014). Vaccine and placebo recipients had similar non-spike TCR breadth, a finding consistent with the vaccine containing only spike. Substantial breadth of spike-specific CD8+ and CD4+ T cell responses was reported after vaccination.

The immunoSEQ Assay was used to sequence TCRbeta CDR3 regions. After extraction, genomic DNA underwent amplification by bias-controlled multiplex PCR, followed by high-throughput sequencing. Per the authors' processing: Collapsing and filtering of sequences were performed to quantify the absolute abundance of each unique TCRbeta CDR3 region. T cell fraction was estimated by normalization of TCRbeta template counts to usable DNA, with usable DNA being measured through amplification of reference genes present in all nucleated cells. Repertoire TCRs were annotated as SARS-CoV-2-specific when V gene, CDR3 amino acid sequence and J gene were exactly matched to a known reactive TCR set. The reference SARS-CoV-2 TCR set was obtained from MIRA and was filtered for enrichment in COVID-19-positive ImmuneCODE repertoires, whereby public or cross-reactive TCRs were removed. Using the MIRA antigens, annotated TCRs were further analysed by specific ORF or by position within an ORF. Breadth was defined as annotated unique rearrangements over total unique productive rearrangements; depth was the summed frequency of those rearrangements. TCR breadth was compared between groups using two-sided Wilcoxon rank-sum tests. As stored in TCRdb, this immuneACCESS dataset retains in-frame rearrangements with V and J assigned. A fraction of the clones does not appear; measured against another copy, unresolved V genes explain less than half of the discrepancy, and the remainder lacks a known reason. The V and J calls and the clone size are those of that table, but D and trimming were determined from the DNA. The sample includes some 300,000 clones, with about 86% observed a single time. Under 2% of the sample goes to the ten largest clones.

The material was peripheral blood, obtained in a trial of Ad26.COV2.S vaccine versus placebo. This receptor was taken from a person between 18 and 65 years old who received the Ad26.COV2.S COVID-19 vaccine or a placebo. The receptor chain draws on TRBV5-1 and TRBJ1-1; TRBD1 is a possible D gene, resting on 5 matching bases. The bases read TGCGCCAGCAGCACCGGGGCCCTGAACACTGAAGCTTTCTTT. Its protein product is CASSTGALNTEAFF.